The 18 T cell receptor beta chains below all came from one sample that was sequenced in a study of blood T cell repertoires in COVID-19. Method: immunoSEQ multiplex PCR; TCRdb's copy keeps in-frame clones and lacks some. The sample contains some 60,000 clones, around 87% of which appear only once. Specimen: peripheral blood. The receptors derive from a man in his sixties or seventies with acute or convalescent COVID-19.

The chain recombines TRBV12-5 with TRBJ1-2, with 8 bases aligning to TRBD1. This CDR3 has 15 amino acids. Germline lookup yields CDR1 LGHNT and CDR2 FRNRAP. V trimming: 2 bases; J trimming: 1 base; junction bases outside the gene matches: 3. The CDR3 coding sequence is TGTGCTAGTGGTTTGACAGGGGGGCTTAACTATGGCTACACCTTC. Protein sequence: CASGLTGGLNYGYTF.

The V gene is TRBV19, the J gene TRBJ1-2; TRBD1 aligns across 7 bases. The CDR3 runs 14 residues. Germline lookup yields CDR1 LNHDA and CDR2 SQIVND (reference sequence). V was clipped by 4 bases and J by 8 bases; unmatched bases: 10. CDR3 bases: TGTGCCAGTAGTAAGGGACAGTTCGAGCACGGCTACACCTTC. Translated, it gives CASSKGQFEHGYTF.

The chain combines TRBV7-8 with TRBJ2-7, with D tentatively TRBD1 (6 bases). The length of the CDR3 is 14 residues. Germline V gene data show CDR1 as SGHVS and CDR2 as FQNEAQ. Deletions cut 5 bases from V and 0 bases from J, with 11 bases between. CDR3 DNA: TGTGCCAGCAGCGCCGGACAGCTCTCCTACGAGCAGTACTTC. It translates to CASSAGQLSYEQYF.

The V gene is TRBV7-6, the J gene TRBJ2-1, with 8 bases aligning to TRBD2. Germline V gives CDR1 SGHVS, CDR2 FNYEAQ. The CDR3 contains 15 residues. With 4 bases clipped from V and 2 bases from J, the junction kept 4 bases outside the gene matches. The CDR3 region has the DNA TGTGCCAGCAGCTCAACTAGCGGAACCTACAATGAGCAGTTCTTC. It yields the protein CASSSTSGTYNEQFF.

The chain recombines TRBV24-1 with TRBJ1-2, with D uncertain. Germline V gives CDR1 KGHDR, CDR2 SFDVKD. V shed 3 bases and J shed 8 bases, with 15 bases lying between them. The CDR3 contains 14 residues. The CDR3 DNA reads TGTGCCACCAGTGATGGTTCGGGTTTATGGGGCTACACCTTC. This codes for CATSDGSGLWGYTF.

The genes are TRBV7-9 and TRBJ2-6, with TRBD1 matching over 8 bases. This CDR3 has 18 residues. J was trimmed by 2 bases and V by 0 bases; bases with no gene match: 6. Per germline, CDR1 SEHNR and CDR2 FQNEAQ (reference sequence). The CDR3 DNA is TGTGCCAGCAGCTTAGCCGGGACAGGAGGCCCTGGGGCCAACGTCCTGACTTTC. Residues: CASSLAGTGGPGANVLTF.

This sequence joins TRBV10-3 and TRBJ2-2, with D maybe TRBD1 (6 bases). The CDR3 consists of 15 residues. V lost 7 bases, J lost 4 bases, and 16 bases lay in between. Looked up from germline, CDR1 is ENHRY and CDR2 is SYGVKD. CDR3 nucleotides: TGTGCCATCAAATCAACAGGGTTGGGCACCGGGGAGCTGTTTTTT. This gives the protein CAIKSTGLGTGELFF.

This clone was recorded once. This sequence joins TRBV10-3 and TRBJ2-7; 10 bases line up with TRBD2. Germline values: CDR1 ENHRY, CDR2 SYGVKD. V gave up 6 bases and J gave up 3 bases; unmatched junction bases: 8. This CDR3 is built from 15 residues. The DNA of the CDR3 is TGTGCCATCAGGCCTAGCGGGAGTCAAGGCTACGAGCAGTACTTC. This sequence encodes CAIRPSGSQGYEQYF.

The rearrangement joins TRBV4-1 to TRBJ1-3; D is unresolved. The CDR3 covers 17 residues. V lost 0 bases to trimming and J lost 0 bases, with 12 bases between them. Per germline, CDR1 MGHRA and CDR2 YSYEKL. The CDR3 nucleotides read TGCGCCAGCAGCCAAGATGGTTGGACTTACTCTGGAAACACCATATATTTT. Protein: CASSQDGWTYSGNTIYF.

The chain uses TRBV6-2 or TRBV6-3 and TRBJ2-6, with 7 bases matching TRBD1. Losses at the gene ends were 8 bases for V and 1 base for J; bases not matched to a gene: 8. Looked up from germline, CDR1 is MNHEY and CDR2 is SVGEGT. This CDR3 comprises 16 residues. In DNA, the CDR3 is TGTGCCAGCGGCCGGGACAGCCTATCTGGGGCCAACGTCCTGACTTTC. It codes for CASGRDSLSGANVLTF.

The chain links TRBV6-5 to TRBJ1-2, with D unclear. Germline V gene sequence: CDR1 MNHEY, CDR2 SVGAGI. This CDR3 has 13 amino acids. V dropped 11 bases and J dropped 2 bases, with 15 bases sitting between them. DNA of the CDR3: TGTGCCGCCAGCCCCGTGGAGAACTATGGCTACACCTTC. Its protein is CAASPVENYGYTF.

This chain uses TRBV15 with TRBJ2-3; 8 bases agree with TRBD2. CDR1 is LNHNV and CDR2 is YYDKDF in the germline V gene (reference sequence). The CDR3 totals 15 residues. The V gene end was trimmed by 3 bases and the J gene end by 3 bases; junction bases not matched to a gene: 5. In nucleotides, the CDR3 is TGTGCCACCAGCAGGCGGGGACTAGAGACAGATACGCAGTATTTT. The encoded protein is CATSRRGLETDTQYF.

The V gene is TRBV10-3, the J gene TRBJ1-6; 7 nucleotides agree with TRBD1. The CDR3 is 16 amino acids. The germline gives CDR1 ENHRY, CDR2 SYGVKD. The V segment lost 5 bases and the J segment 0 bases; nucleotides outside the gene matches: 4. The CDR3 spells CAISPGQSSYNSPLHF. Written as DNA, the CDR3 is TGTGCCATCAGTCCGGGACAGAGCTCCTATAATTCACCCCTCCACTTT.

This CDR3 reads CASTSQGGDQPQHF. Here the CDR3 DNA reads TGTGCCAGCACCTCACAGGGAGGGGATCAGCCCCAGCATTTT. The gene calls are TRBV7-9 and TRBJ1-5; possibly TRBD1 for D (6 bases). Trimming pared 7 bases from V and 5 bases from J, leaving 15 bases between. There are 14 residues in the CDR3. From germline, CDR1 is SEHNR and CDR2 FQNEAQ (reference sequence). The whole variable domain, filled in from reference TRBV7-9 and TRBJ1-5, reads DTGVSQNPRHKITKRGQNVTFRCDPISEHNRLYWYRQTLGQGPEFLTYFQNEAQLEKSRLLSDRFSAERPKGSFSTLEIQRTEQGDSAMYLCASTSQGGDQPQHFGDGTRLSIL.

The chain links TRBV18 to TRBJ2-5; 11 bases are shared with TRBD2. There are 16 residues in the CDR3. Germline assignment: CDR1 KGHSH and CDR2 LQKENI. The J segment lost 5 bases and the V segment lost 8 bases, leaving 13 bases of the junction unmatched. CDR3 in DNA: TGTGCCAGCCGAGCTCAAGTAGCGGGAGGGCCGGAGACCCAGTACTTC. Encoded protein: CASRAQVAGGPETQYF.

The chain carries TRBV18 and TRBJ1-3; D is unresolved. The V gene lost 2 bases and the J gene lost 4 bases, with 15 bases spanning the gap. Germline V lookup: CDR1 KGHSH, CDR2 LQKENI. This CDR3 has 16 residues. The CDR3, as DNA: TGTGCCAGCTCACCAGAGGGAACAGCGCGGGGAAACACCATATATTTT. This encodes CASSPEGTARGNTIYF.

V usage is TRBV27 and J usage is TRBJ1-4; tentative D call: TRBD1 (5 bases). Germline CDR1 is MNHEY and CDR2 is SMNVEV (reference sequence). The ends were cut back, 7 bases at V and 8 bases at J, with 20 bases in the middle. The CDR3 runs to 15 residues. CDR3 sequence: CASNEAGRPGEKLFF. Written as DNA, the CDR3 is TGTGCCAGCAACGAAGCGGGGCGACCGGGGGAAAAACTGTTTTTT. Full variable domain (remainder filled in from reference TRBV27 and TRBJ1-4): EAQVTQNPRYLITVTGKKLTVTCSQNMNHEYMSWYRQDPGLGLRQIYYSMNVEVTDKGDVPEGYKVSRKEKRNFPLILESPSPNQTSLYFCASNEAGRPGEKLFFGSGTQLSVL.

The rearrangement uses TRBV28 and TRBJ2-7; 7 bases fit TRBD2. This CDR3 region has 15 residues. Per the germline V gene, CDR1 is MDHEN and CDR2 is SYDVKM. The V and J ends lost 5 bases and 5 bases, in that order; junction bases with no gene match: 12. CDR3 nucleotide sequence: TGTGCCAGCAGTCTAATTGGACTAGTCCAAGACGAGCAGTACTTC. Its protein product is CASSLIGLVQDEQYF. The full variable domain, its missing parts supplied by reference TRBV28 and TRBJ2-7, is DVKVTQSSRYLVKRTGEKVFLECVQDMDHENMFWYRQDPGLGLRLIYFSYDVKMKEKGDIPEGYSVSREKKERFSLILESASTNQTSMYLCASSLIGLVQDEQYFGPGTRLTVT.